This is a list of T cell receptor beta chains from one sample in a study of T cells after somatic rescue of genetic block. This table comes from immunoSEQ multiplex PCR, and its TCRdb copy is limited to in-frame clones, with some not included. The table shows 80,000 to 90,000 clones, with around 89% occurring only once. Sequencing was carried out using peripheral blood mononuclear cells (PBMCs). The source of these receptors is a woman aged 18-35 years. Both conserved end residues are part of each CDR3. Fields, in order: V gene, clone size, J gene, D gene, CDR3 DNA, CDR3 protein. A D gene is named only where the DNA matches it firmly. Clone size appears in some rows only: once, few, many, or a class for an expanded clone.

>TRBV6-1|-|TRBJ2-5|-
TGTGCCAGCACCGCGGGGTCTGGGGAGACCCAGTACTTC
CASTAGSGETQYF
>TRBV25-1|-|TRBJ1-4|-
TGTGCCAGCAGTGAAAGGCTGGGAGCGGCTAATGAAAAACTGTTTTTT
CASSERLGAANEKLFF
>TRBV19|once|TRBJ2-5|TRBD1
TGTGCCAGTTCTGGGACAGGGGGAGGGAAGACCCAGTACTTC
CASSGTGGGKTQYF
>TRBV4-2|-|TRBJ2-3|TRBD2
TGTGCCAGCAGCCCACTAGCGGGAGGGCGGGGAACGCAGTATTTT
CASSPLAGGRGTQYF
>TRBV2|-|TRBJ1-1|-
TGTGCCAGCAGCCCCGACGGGAACACTGAAGCTTTCTTT
CASSPDGNTEAFF
>TRBV6-1|-|TRBJ1-5|TRBD1
TGTGCCAGCGGGGACAGGGGAAGGCAGCCCCAGCATTTT
CASGDRGRQPQHF
>TRBV5-4|-|TRBJ2-1|-
TGTGCCAGCAGCTTGGGAGCGTTCAACTACAATGAGCAGTTCTTC
CASSLGAFNYNEQFF
>TRBV28|-|TRBJ1-1|-
TGTGCCAGCAGTTTACCCAGCGCTGAAGCTTTCTTT
CASSLPSAEAFF
>TRBV18|-|TRBJ2-2|-
TGTGCCAGCTCCCCACTCGGGGGGCGCAGCACCGGGGAGCTGTTTTTT
CASSPLGGRSTGELFF
>TRBV7-2|-|TRBJ2-1|-
TGTGCCAGCAGCTTAGCGTGGGCAGTCTCCTACAATGAGCAGTTCTTC
CASSLAWAVSYNEQFF
>TRBV28|-|TRBJ2-1|-
TGTGCCAGCAGTACCGGTCCGCGGAGTAATGAGCAGTTCTTC
CASSTGPRSNEQFF
>TRBV11-3|-|TRBJ2-7|TRBD2
TGTGCCAGCGGCACCTTCGCGGGAGCCTCCTACGAGCAGTACTTC
CASGTFAGASYEQYF
>TRBV6-5|-|TRBJ2-7|TRBD2
TGTGCCAGCAGTTTACTAGCGGGGGCCTACGAGCAGTACTTC
CASSLLAGAYEQYF
>TRBV27|-|TRBJ1-5|TRBD1
TGTGCCAGCAGTTTGGGGACAGGGGGCTCTGGGGTAAGGCAGCCCCAGCATTTT
CASSLGTGGSGVRQPQHF
>TRBV7-9|-|TRBJ1-2|-
TGTGCCAGCAGCTTAGGCAGGGAGGATGGCTACACCTTC
CASSLGREDGYTF
>TRBV28|once|TRBJ2-7|-
TGTGCCAGCAGGGGGTTCCCGGGGCGTACCCACGAGCAGTACTTC
CASRGFPGRTHEQYF
>TRBV4-1|-|TRBJ2-3|TRBD2
TGCGCCAGCAGCCCCGGAGGACTAGCGGGAGGGCCGCACGGCACAGATACGCAGTATTTT
CASSPGGLAGGPHGTDTQYF
>TRBV7-6|-|TRBJ1-1|-
TGTGCCAGCAGCTTAGGGCCCGACGGTGGCACTGAAGCTTTCTTT
CASSLGPDGGTEAFF
>TRBV7-2|-|TRBJ1-1|TRBD1
TGTGCCAGCAAAGAACATACGGGGGACAGAACAAACACTGAAGCTTTCTTT
CASKEHTGDRTNTEAFF
>TRBV15|-|TRBJ2-6|-
TGTGCCACCAGCAAAGCAGGGGCTGGGGCCAACGTCCTGACTTTC
CATSKAGAGANVLTF
>TRBV9|-|TRBJ2-2|-
TGTGCCAGCAGCCCTAGGGCCGGGGTCAACACCGGGGAGCTGTTTTTT
CASSPRAGVNTGELFF
>TRBV4-1|-|TRBJ2-7|TRBD1
TGCGCCAGCAGCCCTAGGGGCCAGACAGGGGGCTACGAGCAGTACTTC
CASSPRGQTGGYEQYF
>TRBV28|-|TRBJ1-4|TRBD1
TGTGCCAGCAGTGAGGACAGGTCTAATGAAAAACTGTTTTTT
CASSEDRSNEKLFF
>TRBV6-5|-|TRBJ2-7|-
TGTGCCAGCAAGGGGGAGTGGAGGGAGCAGTACTTC
CASKGEWREQYF
>TRBV30|-|TRBJ2-5|TRBD2
TGTGCCTGGACGCGAGGGGGACTAGCGTTTCAAGAGACCCAGTACTTC
CAWTRGGLAFQETQYF
>TRBV2|-|TRBJ2-7|-
TGTGCCAGCAGTGAATTCGGCTCCTACGAGCAGTACTTC
CASSEFGSYEQYF